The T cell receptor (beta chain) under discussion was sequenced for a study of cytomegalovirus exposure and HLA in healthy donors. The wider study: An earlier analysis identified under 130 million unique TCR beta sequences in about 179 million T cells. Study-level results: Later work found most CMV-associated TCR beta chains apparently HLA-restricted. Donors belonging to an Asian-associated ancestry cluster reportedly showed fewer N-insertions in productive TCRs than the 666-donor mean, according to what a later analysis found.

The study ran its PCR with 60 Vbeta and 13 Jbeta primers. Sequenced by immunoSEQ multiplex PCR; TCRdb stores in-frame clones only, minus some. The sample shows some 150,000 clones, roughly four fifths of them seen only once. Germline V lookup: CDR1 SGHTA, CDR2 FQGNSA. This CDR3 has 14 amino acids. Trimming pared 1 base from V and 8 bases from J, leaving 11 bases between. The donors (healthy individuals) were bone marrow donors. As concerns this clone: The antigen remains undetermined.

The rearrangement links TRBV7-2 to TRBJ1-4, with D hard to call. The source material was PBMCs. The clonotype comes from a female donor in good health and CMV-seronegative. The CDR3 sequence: CASSLVGGHEKLFF. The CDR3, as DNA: TGTGCCAGCAGCTTAGTAGGTGGGCACGAAAAACTGTTTTTT.